This T cell receptor beta chain emerged from a study of blood T cell repertoires in COVID-19. Whole-study context: The origin of the acute and convalescent COVID-19 samples was the United States, Italy and Spain. Sources were T cells, B-cell-depleted T cells, or PBMCs; the material itself was cDNA or gDNA.

Per the original data handling: Nucleated cell number was recorded as an estimate derived from reference gene primer amplification. This table comes from immunoSEQ multiplex PCR, and its TCRdb copy is limited to in-frame clones, with some not included. Clone size and V and J calls were adopted from that table, with D and trimming inferred from the DNA. The table includes 60,000 to 65,000 clones, roughly two thirds detected once. Patients of the Seattle cohort, enrolled during active infection, were followed longitudinally. After removal of 5 bases from V and 0 bases from J, the junction contained 13 bases not matched to a gene. The CDR3 runs 17 residues. CDR1 is SQVTM, CDR2 ANQGSEA, per germline.

This sequence joins TRBV29-1 and TRBJ1-3, with 7 bases lining up with TRBD1. The sequencing sample was made of peripheral blood. This sequence originates from a woman between 70 and 85 years old with COVID-19, enrolled during active disease. The chain's CDR3 is CSVLDRALGSSGNTIYF. The CDR3 nucleotides are TGCAGCGTTCTCGACAGGGCCCTGGGGTCCTCTGGAAACACCATATATTTT.